The 25 T cell receptor beta chains below all came from one sample that was sequenced in a study of shared clonotypes between healthy human individuals. The data were produced by immunoSEQ multiplex PCR, yet TCRdb's version contains in-frame clones alone and is incomplete. The data contain millions of clones, 85% to 95% of them singletons. Terminally differentiated effector memory CD45RA+ cells were excluded from the naive CD8 cells, which were CD45RO-negative and positively selected for CCR7. The sequencing sample was made of naive CD8+ T cells sorted from blood. These TCRs come from a man aged 18 to 35 in good health.

This clone has more than one count but fewer than ten. The CDR3 loop reads CASREGDTGELFF. CDR3 nucleotide sequence: TGTGCCAGTAGGGAGGGGGACACCGGGGAGCTGTTTTTT. This chain uses TRBV7-8 with TRBJ2-2, with a weak D call TRBD2 (7 bases). CDR1 and CDR2 from the germline V gene are SGHVS and FQNEAQ. CDR3 length: 13 residues. V dropped 9 bases and J dropped 3 bases, with 11 bases sitting between them.

The chain joins TRBV7-9 to TRBJ1-2; D is possibly TRBD1 (5 bases). The CDR3 totals 18 residues. Trimming took off 1 base at V and 6 bases at J, with 24 bases between the two ends. Germline V gives CDR1 SEHNR, CDR2 FQNEAQ (reference sequence). In nucleotides, the CDR3 is TGTGCCAGCAGCTTAGAGGGCGGAGGGGCGTCGTATCGGAATGGCTACACCTTC. Protein sequence: CASSLEGGGASYRNGYTF. Complete variable domain (other parts from reference TRBV7-9 and TRBJ1-2): DTGVSQNPRHKITKRGQNVTFRCDPISEHNRLYWYRQTLGQGPEFLTYFQNEAQLEKSRLLSDRFSAERPKGSFSTLEIQRTEQGDSAMYLCASSLEGGGASYRNGYTFGSGTRLTVV.

The chain recombines TRBV11-2 with TRBJ2-3, with D maybe TRBD2 (5 bases). V shed 4 bases and J shed 0 bases, with 14 bases lying between them. The CDR3 loop spans 16 amino acids. Germline V gives CDR1 SGHAT, CDR2 FQNNGV. The CDR3 loop reads CASSSRGGLSTDTQYF. In DNA, the CDR3 is TGTGCCAGCAGCTCTCGCGGAGGCCTAAGCACAGATACGCAGTATTTT.

The chain joins TRBV6-5 to TRBJ1-2; tentative D call: TRBD1 (5 bases). Trimming cost V 5 bases and J 6 bases, with 16 bases left between them. The CDR3 is made up of 14 amino acids. The germline V gene encodes CDR1 MNHEY and CDR2 SVGAGI. The CDR3 bases are TGTGCCAGCAGTAGGCAGGGAAACAGAGATGGCTACACCTTC. Translation: CASSRQGNRDGYTF.

The chain recombines TRBV7-9 with TRBJ2-7; D is unclear. The ends were cut back, 4 bases at V and 4 bases at J, with 11 bases in the middle. Germline assignment: CDR1 SEHNR and CDR2 FQNEAQ (reference sequence). This CDR3 has 13 residues. The chain's CDR3 is CASSSPGRYEQYF. The CDR3, as DNA: TGTGCCAGCAGCTCCCCCGGACGATACGAGCAGTACTTC.

The genes are TRBV28 and TRBJ2-7; TRBD2 might be the D (6 bases). With 6 bases removed from V and 8 bases from J, the gap between germline ends came to 17 bases. The germline V gene has CDR1 MDHEN and CDR2 SYDVKM. The CDR3 has 13 amino acids. The CDR3, as DNA: TGTGCCAGCAGGGGGGACCGGGGGAGTAAGCAGTACTTC. Protein sequence: CASRGDRGSKQYF.

This clone came up once. The chain joins TRBV7-9 to TRBJ2-7, with 7 positions matching TRBD1. J was trimmed by 5 bases and V by 5 bases; bases with no gene match: 6. The CDR3 loop spans 13 amino acids. Germline CDR1 is SEHNR and CDR2 is FQNEAQ (reference sequence). In DNA, the CDR3 is TGTGCCAGCAGCCTACGACAGGGAAACGAGCAGTACTTC. Its translation: CASSLRQGNEQYF.

The chain carries TRBV14 and TRBJ2-3; the D is unclear. Germline V gives CDR1 SGHDN, CDR2 FVKESK. The CDR3 length is 15 residues. V gave up 4 bases and J gave up 2 bases, with 13 bases separating them. The CDR3 sequence: CASSLPGEFTDTQYF. The CDR3 coding sequence is TGTGCCAGCAGCCTCCCTGGAGAGTTCACAGATACGCAGTATTTT.

The chain couples TRBV6-5 to TRBJ2-2; D ambiguous. This CDR3 has 13 residues. V was shortened by 6 bases and J by 7 bases, with 12 bases between the two germline ends. CDR1 MNHEY and CDR2 SVGAGI come from the germline V gene. DNA for the CDR3: TGTGCCAGCAGCCCCACCTTTGGCGGGGAGCTGTTTTTT. Residues: CASSPTFGGELFF.

The genes are TRBV4-1 and TRBJ2-1; the D gene could be TRBD1 or TRBD2 (5 bases each). Germline V CDR1 and CDR2: MGHRA, YSYEKL. V was shortened by 0 bases and J by 0 bases, with 15 bases between the two germline ends. This CDR3 spans 18 amino acids. The CDR3 here is CASSQDRGGPVSYNEQFF. In DNA form, the CDR3 reads TGCGCCAGCAGCCAAGATAGGGGCGGGCCCGTCTCCTACAATGAGCAGTTCTTC.

This clone was counted once. This specimen includes other DNA sequences encoding the same CDR3. The CDR3 nucleotides read TGTGCCAGCAGAGGGGTTGAGCAGTTCTTC. This sequence encodes CASRGVEQFF. The rearrangement joins TRBV2 to TRBJ2-1; D may be TRBD1 (5 bases). Trimming pared 6 bases from V and 9 bases from J, leaving 6 bases between. Germline loops: CDR1 SNHLY, CDR2 FYNNEI. The CDR3 has 10 residues.

Comment on this clone: Other DNA sequences in this specimen translate into the identical CDR3. The chain recombines TRBV11-2 with TRBJ2-7; 8 bases match TRBD1. The junction had 6 bases not matched to a gene; V was cut back by 5 bases and J by 3 bases. The CDR3 sequence is 14 residues long. In germline, CDR1 is SGHAT, CDR2 FQNNGV. The CDR3: CASSTGQGRYEQYF. The CDR3 region has the DNA TGTGCCAGCAGCACCGGACAGGGACGCTACGAGCAGTACTTC.

This sequence joins TRBV28 and TRBJ1-1, with 8 nucleotides matching TRBD1. Germline trimming cut 3 bases from V and 0 bases from J; bases unmatched to any gene: 9. This CDR3 contains 17 residues. Germline loops: CDR1 MDHEN, CDR2 SYDVKM. The CDR3 nucleotides read TGTGCCAGCAGTTTCTCGGGGGGACAGGACATGAACACTGAAGCTTTCTTT. This sequence encodes CASSFSGGQDMNTEAFF.

CDR3 coding DNA: TGTGCCAGCAACCCGGAGAATCCAATGTCTTATGGCTACACCTTC. Amino acids: CASNPENPMSYGYTF. This sequence joins TRBV28 and TRBJ1-2, with D unresolved. The germline CDR1 and CDR2 sequences are MDHEN and SYDVKM. Trimming shortened V by 7 bases and J by 5 bases, and 20 bases separated the two germline ends. The CDR3 loop spans 15 amino acids.

The V gene is TRBV28, the J gene TRBJ2-4; 7 bases agree with TRBD1. The CDR3 consists of 19 residues. The germline V gene encodes CDR1 MDHEN and CDR2 SYDVKM. With 4 bases clipped from V and 1 base from J, the junction kept 16 bases outside the gene matches. The CDR3 region is CASSSPAHIQGLAKNIQYF. Written as DNA, the CDR3 is TGTGCCAGCAGTTCCCCCGCTCATATACAGGGGCTCGCCAAAAACATTCAGTACTTC.

The rearrangement joins TRBV5-4 to TRBJ2-3; TRBD2 matches 7 bases. Per the germline V gene, CDR1 is SGHNT and CDR2 is YYREEE (reference sequence). V was pared by 0 bases and J by 3 bases, with 7 bases of the junction left unmatched. The CDR3 length is 16 residues. The CDR3 protein is CASSLVASGTTDTQYF. The CDR3 coding sequence is TGTGCCAGCAGCTTGGTGGCTAGCGGTACGACAGATACGCAGTATTTT.

The rearrangement uses TRBV4-1 and TRBJ2-7; D is perhaps TRBD1 (5 bases). Looked up from germline, CDR1 is MGHRA and CDR2 is YSYEKL. This CDR3 is built from 15 residues. V lost 0 bases and J 1 base, leaving 10 bases between the germline ends. The CDR3 is CASSQEAGYSYEQYF. CDR3 sequence (DNA): TGCGCCAGCAGCCAAGAGGCAGGGTATTCCTACGAGCAGTACTTC.

V and J are TRBV5-1 and TRBJ1-3; D not certain. The CDR3 is 15 amino acids. Germline-derived CDR1 and CDR2 are SGHRS and YFSETQ. V was pared by 4 bases and J by 0 bases, with 11 bases between. In DNA form, the CDR3 reads TGCGCCAGCAGCCCTGGGGAAATCTCTGGAAACACCATATATTTT. Protein product: CASSPGEISGNTIYF. Full variable domain (remainder filled in from reference TRBV5-1 and TRBJ1-3): KAGVTQTPRYLIKTRGQQVTLSCSPISGHRSVSWYQQTPGQGLQFLFEYFSETQRNKGNFPGRFSGRQFSNSRSEMNVSTLELGDSALYLCASSPGEISGNTIYFGEGSWLTVV.

The chain links TRBV19 to TRBJ2-1; D ambiguous. CDR1 LNHDA and CDR2 SQIVND come from the germline V gene (reference sequence). The V and J ends lost 4 bases and 6 bases respectively, with 16 bases between them. The CDR3 sequence is 15 residues long. The DNA of the CDR3 is TGTGCCAGTAGTACAATACCCGTACAGAGCAATGAGCAGTTCTTC. Amino acid sequence: CASSTIPVQSNEQFF. The full variable domain, in which reference TRBV19 and TRBJ2-1 provide the parts outside the CDR3, is DGGITQSPKYLFRKEGQNVTLSCEQNLNHDAMYWYRQDPGQGLRLIYYSQIVNDFQKGDIAEGYSVSREKKESFPLTVTSAQKNPTAFYLCASSTIPVQSNEQFFGPGTRLTVL.

The chain joins TRBV5-4 to TRBJ2-2; no reliable D call. CDR3 size: 13 residues. Trimming pared 0 bases from V and 7 bases from J, leaving 7 bases between. The germline V gene encodes CDR1 SGHNT and CDR2 YYREEE (reference sequence). CDR3 in DNA: TGTGCCAGCAGCTTGGATGGGCTCGGGGAGCTGTTTTTT. As protein: CASSLDGLGELFF.

This chain connects TRBV7-6 to TRBJ2-5; D ambiguous. Germline V gene lookup returns CDR1 SGHVS and CDR2 FNYEAQ. Between the trimmed V and J ends, which lost 2 bases and 2 bases, there was a span of 12 bases. The CDR3 totals 15 residues. The CDR3 sequence is CASSLHHLEQETQYF. The CDR3 DNA follows: TGTGCCAGCAGCTTACACCACTTAGAACAAGAGACCCAGTACTTC.

This chain joins TRBV30 and TRBJ1-1; tentatively, D is TRBD1 (5 bases). V was cut by 3 bases and J by 5 bases, with 7 bases left in between. CDR1 is GTSNPN, CDR2 SVGIG, per germline (reference sequence). This CDR3 comprises 11 residues. CDR3 sequence reads: CAWRGATEAFF. The CDR3 DNA reads as TGTGCCTGGAGAGGGGCTACTGAAGCTTTCTTT.

The V gene is TRBV9, the J gene TRBJ1-4; 8 bases line up with TRBD1. Germline V gene lookup returns CDR1 SGDLS and CDR2 YYNGEE. V dropped 3 bases and J dropped 6; count of bases not matched to a gene: 4. This CDR3 region has 14 residues. DNA of the CDR3: TGTGCCAGCAGCGGACCGGGACAGGATGAAAAACTGTTTTTT. This codes for CASSGPGQDEKLFF.

The J gene is TRBJ2-5, the V gene TRBV13; 10 nucleotides align to TRBD1. This CDR3 spans 14 amino acids. Germline values: CDR1 PRHDT, CDR2 FYEKMQ (reference sequence). Germline trimming cut 5 bases from V and 3 bases from J; bases unmatched to any gene: 3. The CDR3 protein is CASSPGTGEETQYF. CDR3 nucleotides: TGTGCCAGCAGCCCCGGGACAGGGGAAGAGACCCAGTACTTC.

The CDR3 loop reads CASSPGANYGYTF. Written as DNA, the CDR3 is TGTGCCAGCAGCCCCGGGGCTAACTATGGCTACACCTTC. The rearrangement uses TRBV4-2 and TRBJ1-2; no clear D. Germline CDR1 and CDR2: LGHNA and YNFKEQ. V was cut by 4 bases and J by 0 bases, with 6 bases left in between. CDR3 size: 13 residues.